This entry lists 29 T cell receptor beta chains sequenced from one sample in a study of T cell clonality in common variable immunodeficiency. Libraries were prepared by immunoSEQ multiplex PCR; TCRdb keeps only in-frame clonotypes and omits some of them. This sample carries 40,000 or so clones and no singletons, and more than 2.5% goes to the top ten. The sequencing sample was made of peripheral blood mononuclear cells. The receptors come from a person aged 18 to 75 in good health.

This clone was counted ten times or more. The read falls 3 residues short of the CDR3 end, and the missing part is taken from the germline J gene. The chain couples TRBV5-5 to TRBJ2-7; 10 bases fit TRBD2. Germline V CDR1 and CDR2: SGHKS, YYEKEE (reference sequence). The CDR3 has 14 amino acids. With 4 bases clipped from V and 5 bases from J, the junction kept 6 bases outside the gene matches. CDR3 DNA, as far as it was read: TGTGCCAGCAGCCCGGGACTAGCGAATGACGAG. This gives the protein CASSPGLANDE. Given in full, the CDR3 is CASSPGLANDEQYF. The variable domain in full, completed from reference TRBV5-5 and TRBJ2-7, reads DAGVTQSPTHLIKTRGQQVTLRCSPISGHKSVSWYQQVLGQGPQFIFQYYEKEERGRGNFPDRFSARQFPNYSSELNVNALLLGDSALYLCASSPGLANDEQYFGPGTRLTVT.

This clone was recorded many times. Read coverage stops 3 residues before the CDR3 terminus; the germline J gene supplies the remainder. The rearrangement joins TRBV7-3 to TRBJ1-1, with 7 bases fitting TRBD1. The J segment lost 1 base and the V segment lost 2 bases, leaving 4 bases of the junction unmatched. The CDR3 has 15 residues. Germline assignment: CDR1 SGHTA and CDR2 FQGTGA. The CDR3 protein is CASSLSGTANTEAFF. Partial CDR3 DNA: TGTGCCAGCAGCTTATCCGGGACAGCGAACACTGAA.

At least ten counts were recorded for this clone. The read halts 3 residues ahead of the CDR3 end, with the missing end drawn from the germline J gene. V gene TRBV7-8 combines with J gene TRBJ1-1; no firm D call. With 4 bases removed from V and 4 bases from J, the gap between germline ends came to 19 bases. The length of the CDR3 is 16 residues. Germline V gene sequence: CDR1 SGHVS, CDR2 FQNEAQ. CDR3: CASSSPGSSSATEAFF. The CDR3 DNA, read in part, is TGTGCCAGCAGCTCACCAGGATCCTCGTCCGCCACTGAA. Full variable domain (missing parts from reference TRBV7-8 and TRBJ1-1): GAGVSQSPRYKVAKRGQDVALRCDPISGHVSLFWYQQALGQGPEFLTYFQNEAQLDKSGLPSDRFFAERPEGSVSTLKIQRTQQEDSAVYLCASSSPGSSSATEAFFGQGTRLTVV.

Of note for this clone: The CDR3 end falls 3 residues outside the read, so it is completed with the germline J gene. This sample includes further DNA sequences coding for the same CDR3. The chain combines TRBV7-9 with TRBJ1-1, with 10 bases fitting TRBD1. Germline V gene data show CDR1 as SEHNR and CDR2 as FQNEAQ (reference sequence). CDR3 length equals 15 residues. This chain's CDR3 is CASSLGGTGEETAFF. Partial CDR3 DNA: TGTGCCAGCAGCTTAGGAGGGACAGGGGAGGAGACA.

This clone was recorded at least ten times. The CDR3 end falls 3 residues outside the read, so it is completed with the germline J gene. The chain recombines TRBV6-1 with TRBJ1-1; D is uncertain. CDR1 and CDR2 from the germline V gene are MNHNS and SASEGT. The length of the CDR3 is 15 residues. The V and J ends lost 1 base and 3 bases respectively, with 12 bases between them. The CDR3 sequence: CASSEGRFEDTEAFF. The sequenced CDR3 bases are TGTGCCAGCAGTGAAGGTCGTTTTGAGGACACTGAA.

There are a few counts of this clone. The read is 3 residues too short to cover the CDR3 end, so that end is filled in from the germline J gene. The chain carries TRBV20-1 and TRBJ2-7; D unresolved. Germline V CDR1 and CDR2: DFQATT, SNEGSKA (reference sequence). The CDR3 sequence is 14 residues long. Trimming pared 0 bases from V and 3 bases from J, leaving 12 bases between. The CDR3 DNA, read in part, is TGCAGTGCTAGAGATCGTGACAAAATCTACGAG. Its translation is CSARDRDKIYE. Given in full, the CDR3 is CSARDRDKIYEQYF.

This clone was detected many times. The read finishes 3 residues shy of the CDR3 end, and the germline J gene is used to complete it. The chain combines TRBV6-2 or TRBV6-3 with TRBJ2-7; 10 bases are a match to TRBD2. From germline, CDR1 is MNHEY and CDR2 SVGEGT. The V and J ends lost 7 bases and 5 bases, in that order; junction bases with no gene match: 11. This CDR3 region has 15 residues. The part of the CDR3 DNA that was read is TGTGCCAGCACGAGGAGTAGCGGGAGGAGGCACGAG. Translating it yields CASTRSSGRRHE. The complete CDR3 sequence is CASTRSSGRRHEQYF.

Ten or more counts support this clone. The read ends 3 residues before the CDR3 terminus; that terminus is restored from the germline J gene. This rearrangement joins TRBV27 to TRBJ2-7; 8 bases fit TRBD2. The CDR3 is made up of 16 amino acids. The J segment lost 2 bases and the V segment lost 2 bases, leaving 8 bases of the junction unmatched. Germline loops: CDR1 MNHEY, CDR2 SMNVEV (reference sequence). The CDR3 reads CASSLTAGVSPYEQYF. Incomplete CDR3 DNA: TGTGCCAGCAGTTTAACAGCGGGAGTTTCCCCCTACGAG.

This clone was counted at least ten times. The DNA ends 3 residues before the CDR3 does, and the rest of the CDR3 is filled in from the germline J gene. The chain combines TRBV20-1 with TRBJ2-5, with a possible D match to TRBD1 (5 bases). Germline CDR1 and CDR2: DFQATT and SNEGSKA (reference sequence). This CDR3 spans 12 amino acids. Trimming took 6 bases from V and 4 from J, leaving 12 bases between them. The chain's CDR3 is CSATAGSETQYF. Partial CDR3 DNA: TGCAGTGCAACAGCAGGGTCAGAGACC.

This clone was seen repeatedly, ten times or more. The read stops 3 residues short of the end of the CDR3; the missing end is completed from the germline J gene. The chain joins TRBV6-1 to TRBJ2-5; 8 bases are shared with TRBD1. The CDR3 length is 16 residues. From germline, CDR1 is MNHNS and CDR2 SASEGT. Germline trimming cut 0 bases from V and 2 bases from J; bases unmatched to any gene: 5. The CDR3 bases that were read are TGTGCCAGCAGTGAAGCCCCTGGGACAGGTCAAGAGACC. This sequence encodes CASSEAPGTGQET. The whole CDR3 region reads CASSEAPGTGQETQYF.

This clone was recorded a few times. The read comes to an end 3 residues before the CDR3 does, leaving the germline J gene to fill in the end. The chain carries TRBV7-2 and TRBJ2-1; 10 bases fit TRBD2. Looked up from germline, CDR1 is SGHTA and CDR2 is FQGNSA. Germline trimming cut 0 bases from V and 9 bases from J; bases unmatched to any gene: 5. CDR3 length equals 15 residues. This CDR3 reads CASSLAAGGLSEQFF. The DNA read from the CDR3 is TGTGCCAGCAGCTTAGCAGCGGGAGGGTTAAGTGAG. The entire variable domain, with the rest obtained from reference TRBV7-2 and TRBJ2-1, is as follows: GAGVSQSPSNKVTEKGKDVELRCDPISGHTALYWYRQSLGQGLEFLIYFQGNSAPDKSGLPSDRFSAERTGGSVSTLTIQRTQQEDSAVYLCASSLAAGGLSEQFFGPGTRLTVL.

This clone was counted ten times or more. The CDR3: CASRGTSTYEQYF. The part of the CDR3 DNA that was read is TGTGCCAGCAGAGGGACTAGCACCTACGAG. The chain couples TRBV6-2 or TRBV6-3 to TRBJ2-7, with 9 bases identical to TRBD2. The read ends 3 residues before the CDR3 terminus; that terminus is restored from the germline J gene. The V gene's germline CDR1 is MNHEY and CDR2 SVGEGT. The CDR3 loop spans 13 amino acids. The trim removed 6 bases at V and 2 bases at J, leaving 2 bases unmatched.

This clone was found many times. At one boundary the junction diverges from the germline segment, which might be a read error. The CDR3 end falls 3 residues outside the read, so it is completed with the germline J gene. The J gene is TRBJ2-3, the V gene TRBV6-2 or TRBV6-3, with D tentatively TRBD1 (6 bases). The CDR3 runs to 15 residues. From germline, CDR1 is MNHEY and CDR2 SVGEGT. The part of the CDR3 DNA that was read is TGTGCCAGCAGTTACCAGCAGGGGCGCACAGATGCG. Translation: CASSYQQGRTDA. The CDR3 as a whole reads CASSYQQGRTDAQYF.

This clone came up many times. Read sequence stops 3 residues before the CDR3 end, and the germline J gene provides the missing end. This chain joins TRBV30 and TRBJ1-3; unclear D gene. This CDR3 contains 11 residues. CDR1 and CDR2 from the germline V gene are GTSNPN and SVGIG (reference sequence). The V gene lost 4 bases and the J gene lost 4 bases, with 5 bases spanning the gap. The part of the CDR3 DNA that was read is TGTGCCTGGACAGGCGGAAACACC. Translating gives CAWTGGNT. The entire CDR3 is CAWTGGNTIYF.

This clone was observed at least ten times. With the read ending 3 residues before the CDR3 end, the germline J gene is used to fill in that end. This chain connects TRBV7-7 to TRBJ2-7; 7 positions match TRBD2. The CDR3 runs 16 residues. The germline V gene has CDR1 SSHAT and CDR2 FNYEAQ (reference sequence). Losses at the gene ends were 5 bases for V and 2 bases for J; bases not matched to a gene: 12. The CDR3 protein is CASSLPRGDLPYEQYF. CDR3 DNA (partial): TGTGCCAGCAGCCTCCCTCGGGGGGACCTACCCTACGAG.

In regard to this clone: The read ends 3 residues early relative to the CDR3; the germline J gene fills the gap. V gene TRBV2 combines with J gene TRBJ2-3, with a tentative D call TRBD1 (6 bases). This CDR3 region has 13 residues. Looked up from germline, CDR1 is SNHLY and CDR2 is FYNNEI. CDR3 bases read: TGTGCCAGCCAGGGGAGAAGCAATCAGCCG. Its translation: CASQGRSNQP. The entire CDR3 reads CASQGRSNQPQYF.

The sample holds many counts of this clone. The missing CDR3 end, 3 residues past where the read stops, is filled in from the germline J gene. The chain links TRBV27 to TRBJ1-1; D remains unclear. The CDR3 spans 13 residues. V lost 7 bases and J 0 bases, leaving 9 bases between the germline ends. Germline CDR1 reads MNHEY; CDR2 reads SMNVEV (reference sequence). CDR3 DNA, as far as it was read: TGTGCCAGCATGACTCTAATGAACACTGAA. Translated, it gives CASMTLMNTE. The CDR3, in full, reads CASMTLMNTEAFF.

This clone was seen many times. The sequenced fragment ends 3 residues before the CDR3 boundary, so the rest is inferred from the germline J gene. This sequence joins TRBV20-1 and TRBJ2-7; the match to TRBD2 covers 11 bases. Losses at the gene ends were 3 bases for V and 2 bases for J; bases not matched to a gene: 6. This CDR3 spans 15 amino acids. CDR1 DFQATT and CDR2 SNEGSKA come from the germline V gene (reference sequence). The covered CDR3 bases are TGCAGTGCTAGGCCCGGGACTAGCGGAACCTACGAG. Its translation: CSARPGTSGTYE. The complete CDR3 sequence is CSARPGTSGTYEQYF.

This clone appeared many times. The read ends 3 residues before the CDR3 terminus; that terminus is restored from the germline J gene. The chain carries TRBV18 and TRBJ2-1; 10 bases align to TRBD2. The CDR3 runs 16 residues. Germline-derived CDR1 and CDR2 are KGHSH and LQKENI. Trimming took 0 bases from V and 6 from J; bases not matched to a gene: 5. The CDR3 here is CASSPPFLAGVNEQFF. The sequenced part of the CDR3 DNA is TGTGCCAGCTCACCACCGTTCCTAGCGGGAGTCAATGAG.

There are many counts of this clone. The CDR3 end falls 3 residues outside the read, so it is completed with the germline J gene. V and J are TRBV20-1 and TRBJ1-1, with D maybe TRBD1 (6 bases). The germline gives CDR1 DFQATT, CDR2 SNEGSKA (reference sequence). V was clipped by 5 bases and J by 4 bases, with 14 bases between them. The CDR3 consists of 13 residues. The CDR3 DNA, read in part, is TGCAGTGCTCAATCCCTGGACAGCACTGAA. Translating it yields CSAQSLDSTE. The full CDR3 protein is CSAQSLDSTEAFF.

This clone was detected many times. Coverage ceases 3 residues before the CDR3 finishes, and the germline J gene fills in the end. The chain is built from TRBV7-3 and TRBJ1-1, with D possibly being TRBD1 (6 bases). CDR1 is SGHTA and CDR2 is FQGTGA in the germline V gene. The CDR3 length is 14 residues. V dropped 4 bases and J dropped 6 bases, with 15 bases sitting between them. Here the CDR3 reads CASSSTPTGPEAFF. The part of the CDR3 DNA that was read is TGTGCCAGCAGCTCTACCCCGACAGGTCCTGAA.

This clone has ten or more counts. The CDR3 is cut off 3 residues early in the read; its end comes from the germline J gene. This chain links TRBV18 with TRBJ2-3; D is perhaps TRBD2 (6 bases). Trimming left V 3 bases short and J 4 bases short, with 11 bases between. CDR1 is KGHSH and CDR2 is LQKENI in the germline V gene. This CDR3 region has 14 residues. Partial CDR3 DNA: TGTGCCAGCTCACCGACTAGAGGGTCAGATACG. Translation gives CASSPTRGSDT. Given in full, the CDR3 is CASSPTRGSDTQYF. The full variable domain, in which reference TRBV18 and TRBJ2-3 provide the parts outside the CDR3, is NAGVMQNPRHLVRRRGQEARLRCSPMKGHSHVYWYRQLPEEGLKFMVYLQKENIIDESGMPKERFSAEFPKEGPSILRIQQVVRGDSAAYFCASSPTRGSDTQYFGPGTRLTVL.

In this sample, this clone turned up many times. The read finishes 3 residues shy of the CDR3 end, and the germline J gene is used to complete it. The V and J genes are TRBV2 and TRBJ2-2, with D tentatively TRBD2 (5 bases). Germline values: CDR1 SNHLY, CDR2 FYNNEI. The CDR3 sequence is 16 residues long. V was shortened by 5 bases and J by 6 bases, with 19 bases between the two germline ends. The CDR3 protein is CASSSIRLRGSGELFF. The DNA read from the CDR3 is TGTGCCAGCAGTAGTATAAGGCTCAGAGGGTCCGGGGAG.

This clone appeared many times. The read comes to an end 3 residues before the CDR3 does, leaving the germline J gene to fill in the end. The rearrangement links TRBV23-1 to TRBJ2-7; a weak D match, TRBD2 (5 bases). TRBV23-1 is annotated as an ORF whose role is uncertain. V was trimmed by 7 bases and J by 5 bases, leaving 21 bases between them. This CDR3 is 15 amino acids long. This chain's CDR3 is CASTPRGPHPHEQYF. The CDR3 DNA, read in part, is TGCGCCAGCACGCCCAGAGGGCCCCATCCTCACGAG.

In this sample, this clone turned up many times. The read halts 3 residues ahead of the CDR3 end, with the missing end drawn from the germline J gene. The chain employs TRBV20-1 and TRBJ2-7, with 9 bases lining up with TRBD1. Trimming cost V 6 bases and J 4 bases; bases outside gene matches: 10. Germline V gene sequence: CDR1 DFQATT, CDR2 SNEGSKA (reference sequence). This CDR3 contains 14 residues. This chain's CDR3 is CSAAGTGLIYEQYF. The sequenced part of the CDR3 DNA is TGCAGTGCCGCCGGGACAGGGTTAATATACGAG.

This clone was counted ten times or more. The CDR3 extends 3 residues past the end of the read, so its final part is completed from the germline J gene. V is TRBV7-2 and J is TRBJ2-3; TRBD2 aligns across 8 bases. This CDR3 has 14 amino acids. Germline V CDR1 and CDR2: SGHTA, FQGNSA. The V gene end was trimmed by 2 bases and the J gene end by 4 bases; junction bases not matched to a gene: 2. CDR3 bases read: TGTGCCAGCAGCTTAACGGGAGGGGCAGATACG. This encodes CASSLTGGADT. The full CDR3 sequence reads CASSLTGGADTQYF.

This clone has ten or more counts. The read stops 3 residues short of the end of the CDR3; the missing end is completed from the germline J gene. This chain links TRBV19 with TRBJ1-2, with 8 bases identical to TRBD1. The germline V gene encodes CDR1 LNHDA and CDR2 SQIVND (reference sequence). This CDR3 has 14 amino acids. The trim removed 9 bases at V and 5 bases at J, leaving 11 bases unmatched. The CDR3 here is CASVGTGGGYGYTF. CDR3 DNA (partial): TGTGCCAGCGTCGGTACAGGGGGAGGGTATGGC.

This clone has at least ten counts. CDR3 amino acids: CSAPARRGLWYNEQFF. The CDR3 bases that were read are TGCAGTGCTCCCGCCCGCAGGGGGCTTTGGTACAATGAG. The chain recombines TRBV20-1 with TRBJ2-1; 8 bases are shared with TRBD1. The CDR3 goes on 3 residues after the read ends, and that part is filled in from the germline J gene. The V gene end was trimmed by 5 bases and the J gene end by 4 bases; junction bases not matched to a gene: 13. Germline V gene lookup returns CDR1 DFQATT and CDR2 SNEGSKA (reference sequence). This CDR3 comprises 16 residues.

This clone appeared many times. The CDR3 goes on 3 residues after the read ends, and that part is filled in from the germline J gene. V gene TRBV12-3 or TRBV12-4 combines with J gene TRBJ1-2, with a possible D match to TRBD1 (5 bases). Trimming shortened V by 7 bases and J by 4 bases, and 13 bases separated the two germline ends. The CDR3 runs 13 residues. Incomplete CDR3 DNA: TGTGCCAGCACTATAGACAGTTTCTATGGC. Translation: CASTIDSFYG. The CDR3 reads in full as CASTIDSFYGYTF.